Sequencing of this T cell receptor (beta chain) was carried out in a study of blood T cells in healthy people across ages. Study-level points and caveats: There were more naive CD4+ cells and higher diversity in long-lived donors than in aged donors. Observed TCR beta diversity per million T cells went down as age went up. This fall followed a roughly linear course with age. PBMCs left unsorted prevented a conclusive naive versus antigen-experienced comparison.

Germline trimming cut 1 base from V and 7 bases from J; bases unmatched to any gene: 10. The length of the CDR3 is 17 residues. Germline V gene sequence: CDR1 SGHDT, CDR2 YYEEEE. Points on this clonotype: No antigen is known for it. Possible read error: a much larger clone is one base away.

Those donating, healthy Caucasian individuals from Russia, were aged roughly 6 to 100. PCR was performed a second time for roughly 7 to 11 cycles using a sample-barcoded 5' primer and a J-beta primer mix. TCRdb reprocessed the 5' RACE reads with MiXCR, giving one entry per CDR3 protein. The table shows 800,000 or so distinct CDR3 sequences, with 46% occurring only once. The clonotype was recovered from a man older than 75 in good health. The rearrangement uses TRBV5-6 and TRBJ2-2; 10 bases agree with TRBD1. Sequencing was done on a sample of blood. The CDR3 here is CASSLYWGQGSNGELFF. The CDR3 region has the DNA TGTGCCAGCAGCTTGTACTGGGGACAGGGGAGTAACGGGGAGCTGTTTTTT.